This passage covers 17 T cell receptor beta chains from one sample sequenced in a study of blood T cell repertoires in COVID-19. Profiled with immunoSEQ multiplex PCR; TCRdb holds only in-frame clones, not every one. The table has about 200,000 clones, roughly 84% seen once. Sequencing used peripheral blood. The receptor set was obtained from a man aged 50-60 years with COVID-19, enrolled during active disease.

This clone was counted a single time. The chain recombines TRBV5-1 with TRBJ1-1; 11 bases map to TRBD1. Trimming took 4 bases from V and 4 from J; bases not matched to a gene: 6. This CDR3 spans 15 amino acids. In germline, CDR1 is SGHRS, CDR2 YFSETQ. This CDR3 is CASSASGTGGTEAFF. Written as DNA, the CDR3 is TGCGCCAGCAGCGCATCCGGGACAGGGGGCACTGAAGCTTTCTTT. Together with reference TRBV5-1 and TRBJ1-1, the CDR3 gives the full variable domain: KAGVTQTPRYLIKTRGQQVTLSCSPISGHRSVSWYQQTPGQGLQFLFEYFSETQRNKGNFPGRFSGRQFSNSRSEMNVSTLELGDSALYLCASSASGTGGTEAFFGQGTRLTVV.

This clone showed up just a few times. J is TRBJ2-5 and V is TRBV3-1 (or the pseudogene TRBV3-2), with 13 bases identical to TRBD2. V trimming: 5 bases; J trimming: 8 bases; junction bases outside the gene matches: 8. The CDR3 is made up of 15 amino acids. Germline values: CDR1 LGHDT, CDR2 YNNKEL (reference sequence). This CDR3 reads CASSVGTSGMSTQYF. CDR3 sequence (DNA): TGTGCCAGCAGCGTCGGGACTAGCGGGATGTCAACCCAGTACTTC.

The genes are TRBV7-8 and TRBJ1-4; D unclear. Germline loops: CDR1 SGHVS, CDR2 FQNEAQ. The CDR3 spans 16 residues. Trimming took 1 base from V and 7 from J, leaving 16 bases between them. CDR3 in DNA: TGTGCCAGCAGCTTAGTAGGGCGAGGGCGGGGTGAAAAACTGTTTTTT. Translating it yields CASSLVGRGRGEKLFF.

The chain links TRBV5-1 to TRBJ2-1, with TRBD2 matching 10 bases. The CDR3 spans 16 residues. The V gene's germline CDR1 is SGHRS and CDR2 YFSETQ. J gave up 10 bases and V 1 base, and 11 bases lay outside the gene matches. The chain's CDR3 is CASSLTPGLATGEQFF. CDR3 sequence (DNA): TGCGCCAGCAGCTTGACCCCGGGACTAGCGACGGGGGAGCAGTTCTTC.

The rearrangement joins TRBV4-1 to TRBJ1-3; TRBD1 agrees at 7 bases. Germline trimming cut 0 bases from V and 3 bases from J; bases unmatched to any gene: 11. CDR1 MGHRA and CDR2 YSYEKL come from the germline V gene. This CDR3 is 18 amino acids long. The CDR3 sequence is CASSQDYPTGRFGNTIYF. CDR3 in DNA: TGCGCCAGCAGCCAAGATTACCCGACAGGGCGGTTTGGAAACACCATATATTTT.

The rearrangement uses TRBV3-1 (or the pseudogene TRBV3-2) and TRBJ1-6; 7 positions match TRBD1. CDR1 and CDR2 (germline): LGHDT, YNNKEL (reference sequence). With V trimmed by 3 bases and J by 9 bases, 5 bases remained unmatched. The CDR3 is 14 residues long. CDR3 loop: CASSQGRGLSPLHF. DNA of the CDR3: TGTGCCAGCAGCCAGGGAAGGGGGCTTTCACCCCTCCACTTT.

The V call is TRBV19, the J call TRBJ2-3; the match to TRBD2 covers 13 bases. Germline V gives CDR1 LNHDA, CDR2 SQIVND (reference sequence). The CDR3 is 16 residues long. V trimming: 5 bases; J trimming: 6 bases; junction bases outside the gene matches: 8. The CDR3 DNA reads as TGTGCCAGTAGTGCACTAGCGGGAGGGCCGGGGGATACGCAGTATTTT. Translated: CASSALAGGPGDTQYF.

The V call is TRBV5-1, the J call TRBJ1-6; 10 bases map to TRBD1. Germline V CDR1 and CDR2: SGHRS, YFSETQ. CDR3 length: 16 residues. Unmatched junction bases numbered 3, after V lost 5 bases and J lost 1 base. DNA for the CDR3: TGCGCCAGCAGACAGGACAGGGGGTCCTATAATTCACCCCTCCACTTT. It specifies CASRQDRGSYNSPLHF.

This clone was detected a few times. The chain links TRBV20-1 to TRBJ2-1, with 9 bases identical to TRBD1. J was trimmed by 5 bases and V by 3 bases; bases with no gene match: 14. The CDR3 spans 17 residues. Germline CDR1 is DFQATT and CDR2 is SNEGSKA (reference sequence). The CDR3 loop reads CSASAVPGQGADNEQFF. The CDR3 DNA follows: TGCAGTGCTAGTGCGGTCCCGGGACAGGGAGCGGACAATGAGCAGTTCTTC.

J is TRBJ2-4 and V is TRBV28, with 8 positions matching TRBD2. Germline CDR1 is MDHEN and CDR2 is SYDVKM. V shed 1 base and J 9 bases; nucleotides not matched to a gene: 11. The length of the CDR3 is 16 residues. The CDR3, as DNA: TGTGCCAGCAGTTTATTGCTAGCGGGCCCGGAAGCCATTCAGTACTTC. This gives the protein CASSLLLAGPEAIQYF.

J is TRBJ2-2 and V is TRBV28; TRBD1 matches 10 bases. Germline V CDR1 and CDR2: MDHEN, SYDVKM. The CDR3 extends over 15 amino acids. V was clipped by 7 bases and J by 6 bases; unmatched bases: 8. CDR3 DNA sequence: TGTGCCAGCACCGCGACAGGGGGCGCATCCGGGGAGCTGTTTTTT. Translated: CASTATGGASGELFF.

The chain has TRBV20-1 and TRBJ2-1, with 9 positions matching TRBD2. Trimming at V came to 3 bases and at J to 4 bases, leaving 4 bases not matched to a gene. This CDR3 has 14 amino acids. Germline lookup yields CDR1 DFQATT and CDR2 SNEGSKA (reference sequence). The CDR3 nucleotides read TGCAGTGCTAGTTCCAGCGGGAGGTACAATGAGCAGTTCTTC. This gives the protein CSASSSGRYNEQFF.

The chain is built from TRBV2 and TRBJ1-2; D gene ambiguous. With 7 bases removed from V and 6 bases from J, the gap between germline ends came to 18 bases. The CDR3 runs 14 residues. Germline V gene sequence: CDR1 SNHLY, CDR2 FYNNEI. CDR3 DNA sequence: TGTGCCAGCACCATGAGGACCGGGATTAATGGCTACACCTTC. Translation: CASTMRTGINGYTF. Full variable domain (remainder filled in from reference TRBV2 and TRBJ1-2): EPEVTQTPSHQVTQMGQEVILRCVPISNHLYFYWYRQILGQKVEFLVSFYNNEISEKSEIFDDQFSVERPDGSNFTLKIRSTKLEDSAMYFCASTMRTGINGYTFGSGTRLTVV.

The chain employs TRBV24-1 and TRBJ2-3; 7 bases map to TRBD1. The length of the CDR3 is 16 residues. The germline V gene has CDR1 KGHDR and CDR2 SFDVKD. V was clipped by 4 bases and J by 1 base; unmatched bases: 7. CDR3 in amino acids: CATSERDRDGTDTQYF. DNA of the CDR3: TGTGCCACCAGTGAGCGCGACAGGGATGGCACAGATACGCAGTATTTT.

This chain connects TRBV4-1 to TRBJ2-1; 8 bases are shared with TRBD2. CDR3 length: 17 amino acids. Germline lookup yields CDR1 MGHRA and CDR2 YSYEKL. The V segment lost 0 bases and the J segment 8 bases; nucleotides outside the gene matches: 12. The CDR3 sequence is CASSQEDRKREWDEQFF. CDR3 DNA sequence: TGCGCCAGCAGCCAAGAGGACCGGAAGCGGGAGTGGGATGAGCAGTTCTTC.

This sequence joins TRBV2 and TRBJ1-1; 10 bases fit TRBD1. The CDR3 has 17 amino acids. V was clipped by 6 bases and J by 4 bases; unmatched bases: 14. Germline CDR1 is SNHLY and CDR2 is FYNNEI. The CDR3: CASSRPTTGGLGTEAFF. CDR3 bases: TGTGCCAGCAGCCGACCTACGACAGGGGGCTTGGGCACTGAAGCTTTCTTT.

This chain connects TRBV6-5 to TRBJ2-7; 7 positions agree with TRBD1. The CDR3 is 14 residues long. Trimming cost V 6 bases and J 0 bases; bases outside gene matches: 5. Germline assignment: CDR1 MNHEY and CDR2 SVGAGI. The CDR3 bases are TGTGCCAGCAGCCAGACAGGGAGCTCCTACGAGCAGTACTTC. Protein product: CASSQTGSSYEQYF.